Listed here are 11 T cell receptor beta chains from one sample, sequenced in a study of tumor and adjacent non-tumor tissue in lung cancer. The template was RNA from unsorted bulk tissue. The normal lung tissue was taken more than 3 cm from the tumor edge. The library came from three nested PCR rounds adapted from ARM-PCR protocols. One entry per CDR3 protein results from TCRdb running MiXCR on the multiplex PCR reads. Counted here are 50,000 to 70,000 distinct CDR3 sequences, roughly two thirds occurring once; the ten biggest clones make up about 32%. Sequencing was carried out using distant non-tumor lung tissue. These receptors all stem from a man in his sixties or seventies with non-small cell lung cancer.

There are many counts of this clonotype. The gene calls are TRBV5-1 and TRBJ2-1, with D perhaps TRBD2 (6 bases). Trimming removed 5 bases from V and 0 bases from J, with 12 bases in between. CDR3 size: 15 residues. CDR1 and CDR2 from the germline V gene are SGHRS and YFSETQ. CDR3 loop: CASRSAGSSYNEQFF. CDR3 bases: TGCGCCAGCAGATCCGCGGGGAGCTCCTACAATGAGCAGTTCTTC.

In the case of this clonotype: A much bigger clone sits one base away, suggesting this may be a read error. The chain joins TRBV12-3 or TRBV12-4 to TRBJ1-5; D is unclear. The CDR3 is 14 residues long. The CDR3: CVSSRKDENQPQHF. The CDR3 DNA reads TGTGTCAGCAGTCGTAAGGACGAGAATCAGCCCCAGCATTTT.

Comments on this clonotype: A read error may explain this, as a much larger clone is one base away. V gene TRBV12-3 or TRBV12-4 combines with J gene TRBJ1-2; D not certain. The CDR3 runs to 12 residues. V lost 5 bases, J lost 10 bases, and 14 bases lay in between. The CDR3 loop reads CASSPGPGAYTF. CDR3 coding DNA: TGTGCCAGCAGTCCCGGACCGGGTGCCTACACCTTC.

CDR3 bases: TGTGCCAGCAGCTCCCGGGGGGGCCCGAACACTGAAGCTTTCTTT. It specifies CASSSRGGPNTEAFF. This chain connects TRBV7-9 to TRBJ1-1, with a tentative D call TRBD1 (6 bases). The CDR3 has 15 amino acids. Trimming stripped 4 bases from V and 1 base from J, with 13 bases between. Germline CDR1 is SEHNR and CDR2 is FQNEAQ (reference sequence).

With regard to this clonotype: One end of the junction varies from germline; a read error may be responsible. The CDR3 loop reads CNVVRTQNTEALF. The CDR3 DNA follows: TGCAACGTTGTGAGGACCCAAAACACTGAAGCTCTCTTT. The chain has TRBV29-1 and TRBJ1-1; D unresolved. Germline loops: CDR1 SQVTM, CDR2 ANQGSEA. The CDR3 extends over 13 amino acids.

In this sample, this clonotype turned up a few times. This sequence may be a read error, since a much larger clone differs from it by one base. The chain employs TRBV6-1 and TRBJ1-5; D not certain. The assigned J gene may be wrong: the sequence end matches TRBJ2-3 better. The germline V gene encodes CDR1 MNHNS and CDR2 SASEGT. The CDR3 spans 14 residues. The CDR3 region is CATILGQLNQPQYF. CDR3 nucleotide sequence: TGTGCCACCATCCTTGGGCAGCTAAATCAGCCCCAGTATTTT.

With respect to this clonotype: This is likely a read error, given that the CDR3 carries no conserved phenylalanine or tryptophan at its end. Because the CDR3's place on the DNA is in doubt, the DNA is left out and the CDR3 is given as listed by TCRdb. V is TRBV11-2 and J is TRBJ1-6. CDR1 and CDR2 (germline): SGHAT, FQNNGV. The CDR3 contains 16 residues when both ends are counted. The chain's CDR3 is CASSLEWPRMNSPFHL.

As for this clonotype: One base away lies a much larger clone, so this may be a sequencing read error. This chain joins TRBV29-1 and TRBJ2-7; maybe TRBD1 (5 bases). V lost 4 bases, J lost 5 bases, and 12 bases lay in between. CDR3 length equals 12 residues. Germline V gene sequence: CDR1 SQVTM, CDR2 ANQGSEA. The CDR3 spells CSVVAGKDEQYF. CDR3 DNA sequence: TGCAGCGTTGTTGCAGGGAAAGACGAGCAGTACTTC.

Many counts were recorded for this clonotype. The chain combines TRBV12-3 or TRBV12-4 with TRBJ1-2; D gene uncertain. The CDR3 is made up of 14 amino acids. V lost 3 bases, J lost 8 bases, and 16 bases lay in between. CDR3 bases: TGTGCCAGCAGTTTTGTCCCGAACGAGGGAGGCTACACCTTC. This sequence encodes CASSFVPNEGGYTF.

This chain's CDR3 is CACNPRQGSKGNTEAFF. The CDR3 nucleotides are TGTGCCTGCAACCCTCGACAGGGGAGTAAGGGGAACACTGAAGCTTTCTTT. This chain connects TRBV30 to TRBJ1-1; 8 bases agree with TRBD1. Trimming cost V 6 bases and J 1 base; bases outside gene matches: 16. The CDR3 is made up of 17 amino acids. CDR1 and CDR2 from the germline V gene are GTSNPN and SVGIG (reference sequence).

This clonotype was observed at least ten times. The chain couples TRBV10-3 to TRBJ2-3, with TRBD2 identical over 13 bases. After removal of 11 bases from V and 1 base from J, the junction contained 18 bases not matched to a gene. The germline CDR1 and CDR2 sequences are ENHRY and SYGVKD. The CDR3 sequence is 19 residues long. The CDR3 here is CAARGGTQGTSGGTDTQYF. The CDR3, as DNA: TGTGCCGCCCGCGGGGGGACTCAGGGGACTAGCGGGGGCACAGATACGCAGTATTTT.